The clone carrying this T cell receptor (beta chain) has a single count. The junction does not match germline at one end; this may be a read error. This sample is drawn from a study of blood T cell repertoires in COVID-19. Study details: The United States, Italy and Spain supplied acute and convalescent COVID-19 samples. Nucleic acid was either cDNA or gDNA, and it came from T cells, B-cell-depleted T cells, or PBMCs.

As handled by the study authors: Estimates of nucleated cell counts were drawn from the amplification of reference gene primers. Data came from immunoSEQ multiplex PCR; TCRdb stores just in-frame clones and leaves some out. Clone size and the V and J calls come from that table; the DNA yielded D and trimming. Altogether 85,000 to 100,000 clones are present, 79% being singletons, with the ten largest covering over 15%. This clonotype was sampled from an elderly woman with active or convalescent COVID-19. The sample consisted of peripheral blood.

CDR3 bases: TGTGCCAGCAGCGCTACTAGCGGAAGCTACAATGAGCAGTTCTTC. Amino acids: CASSATSGSYNEQFF. The chain employs TRBV5-1 and TRBJ2-1, with 8 bases matching TRBD2. The germline gives CDR1 SGHRS, CDR2 YFSETQ. The CDR3 runs to 15 residues.